The clone carrying this T cell receptor (beta chain) was counted a few times. As yet, its antigen is unknown. These data originate in a study of T-cell reconstitution after alpha-beta-depleted transplantation in children. Notes on the study in general: Surviving thymic progenitors and recipient T cells were the source of high TCRbeta diversity at day 60 in some patients. T-cell counts and diversity at one year post-transplant came mainly from newly produced T cells. Expanded graft clones numbering several hundred reportedly gave rise to alpha-beta T cells about two months after transplant.

A library of TCRbeta sequences, prepared with unique molecular identifiers, was generated. TCRdb re-derived calls from the PCR reads in MiXCR, one entry per CDR3 protein. The data contain approximately 800,000 distinct CDR3 sequences, roughly 15% of them singletons. V lost 5 bases and J lost 4; bases outside the gene matches: 8. The CDR3 totals 16 residues. Germline CDR1 SGHDN, CDR2 FVKESK. The specimen was PBMCs, mostly from graft donor cells, collected 360 days after TCRalphabeta/CD19-depleted stem cell transplant. This TCR was recovered from a male patient between 5 and 17 years old who had a stem cell transplant for acute lymphoblastic leukemia, so the T cells may come from the graft donor. V is TRBV14 and J is TRBJ2-5; 12 nucleotides agree with TRBD2. CDR3 amino acids: CASSTRLAGASETQYF. The DNA for the CDR3 is TGTGCCAGCAGCACTCGACTAGCGGGAGCTTCAGAGACCCAGTACTTC.